This is a list of T cell receptor beta chains from one sample in a study of Ad26.COV2.S vaccination and SARS-CoV-2 variants. The assay was immunoSEQ multiplex PCR, and TCRdb's table has in-frame clones only and misses some. The table has fewer than 400,000 clones, 70% to 90% seen once. This material consisted of peripheral blood, taken in a trial of Ad26.COV2.S vaccine versus placebo. The receptors here all came from a person aged 18 to 65 who received the Ad26.COV2.S COVID-19 vaccine or a placebo. Both conserved end residues are part of each CDR3. Each record gives: D gene, clone size, V gene, J gene, CDR3 DNA, CDR3 protein. D genes are given only for firm matches. Size is stated for part of the rows, as once, few or many counts, or as a class when the clone is expanded.

.,.,TRBV6-2/TRBV6-3,TRBJ1-1,TGTGCCAGCAGCTCGAGGGAGAGGACTGAAGCTTTCTTT,CASSSRERTEAFF
TRBD1,once,TRBV6-5,TRBJ1-1,TGTGCCAGCAGTTACTCAGACAGGGGAACTGAAGCTTTCTTT,CASSYSDRGTEAFF
.,.,TRBV18,TRBJ2-7,TGTGCCAGCTCACGACGGGAAGCCTACGAGCAGTACTTC,CASSRREAYEQYF
.,once,TRBV29-1,TRBJ1-1,TGCAGCGTGACACAGGGTGGTCTCGAAGCTTTCTTT,CSVTQGGLEAFF
.,.,TRBV4-2,TRBJ1-2,TGTGCCAGCAGCCAAGGGGTGTCGAACTATGGCTACACCTTC,CASSQGVSNYGYTF
TRBD1,.,TRBV12-5,TRBJ2-7,TGTGCTAGTGGTTTGCCCAGCCCGACAGGGGGCCAACTCTCCTACGAGCAGTACTTC,CASGLPSPTGGQLSYEQYF
TRBD1,.,TRBV6-6,TRBJ1-2,TGTGCCAGCAGCCGCACCTCCGGGACAGATGGCTACACCTTC,CASSRTSGTDGYTF
.,.,TRBV5-1,TRBJ1-6,TGCGCCAGCATGGAGGGAAAGGGGAATTCACCCCTCCACTTT,CASMEGKGNSPLHF
.,.,TRBV12-3/TRBV12-4,TRBJ1-1,TGTGCCAGCAGTTTCGGGGGGACTGAAGCTTTCTTT,CASSFGGTEAFF
.,once,TRBV15,TRBJ2-1,TGTGCCACCAGCAGAGATCCGTCGGGGAATGAGCAGTTCTTC,CATSRDPSGNEQFF
.,.,TRBV11-1,TRBJ2-2,TGTGCCAGCAGCGATCCTCTTCTCACCGGGGAGCTGTTTTTT,CASSDPLLTGELFF
.,.,TRBV7-2,TRBJ1-1,TGTGCCAGCAGCAGAGGAGGGACGGCTTACACTGAAGCTTTCTTT,CASSRGGTAYTEAFF
.,.,TRBV30,TRBJ1-1,TGTGCCTGGAACTCCTTTTCGGGCCCTGAAGCTTTCTTT,CAWNSFSGPEAFF
.,.,TRBV12-3/TRBV12-4,TRBJ1-2,TGTGCCAGCAGTTTGACCGTAAACTATGGCTACACCTTC,CASSLTVNYGYTF
TRBD1,.,TRBV7-2,TRBJ1-6,TGTGCCAGCAGCGAACGACAGGGCGTAGGTTCACCCCTCCACTTT,CASSERQGVGSPLHF
.,.,TRBV5-1,TRBJ1-4,TGCGCCAGCAGCTTTGGGGCGGGCGGCGGTGAAAAACTGTTTTTT,CASSFGAGGGEKLFF
TRBD2,.,TRBV3-1/TRBV3-2,TRBJ2-7,TGTGCCAGCAGCCAGGTACTCCGGTTGCGGGGGGGCTACGAGCAGTACTTC,CASSQVLRLRGGYEQYF
.,.,TRBV7-6,TRBJ1-1,TGTGCCAGCAGCTTAGGCGACAGGTTGAACACTGAAGCTTTCTTT,CASSLGDRLNTEAFF
.,once,TRBV3-1/TRBV3-2,TRBJ1-6,TGTGCCAGCAGCCAAGTTTCGGTGCGGGGGAATTCACCCCTCCACTTT,CASSQVSVRGNSPLHF
.,.,TRBV6-5,TRBJ2-3,TGTGCCAGCAGTCCGGGACGGGCTCATGATACGCAGTATTTT,CASSPGRAHDTQYF
TRBD2,.,TRBV7-9,TRBJ2-5,TGTGCCAGCAGGTTCCTTGCCTCGTGGCTAGCGGGGGTTGAGACCCAGTACTTC,CASRFLASWLAGVETQYF
.,.,TRBV4-1,TRBJ2-3,TGCGCCAGCAGCCAAATCACGCCTAGCACAGATACGCAGTATTTT,CASSQITPSTDTQYF
.,.,TRBV7-2,TRBJ2-7,TGTGCCAGCAGCTTACGTGGGGGGGGTCCTACAGGGATCCCCTACGAGCAGTACTTC,CASSLRGGGPTGIPYEQYF
.,.,TRBV6-5,TRBJ2-3,TGTGCCAGCATGGAGACAGGTACCACAGATACGCAGTATTTT,CASMETGTTDTQYF
TRBD2,.,TRBV24-1,TRBJ2-2,TGTGCCACCAGTGACCAGCGTCCGGGGGGTTCCACCGGGGAGCTGTTTTTT,CATSDQRPGGSTGELFF
.,.,TRBV12-3/TRBV12-4,TRBJ2-7,TGTGCCAGCAGACGGGAGAGCTCCTACGAGCAGTACTTC,CASRRESSYEQYF
.,.,TRBV30,TRBJ1-5,TGTGCCTGGAGTCGCGCAGGCAACAATCAGCCCCAGCATTTT,CAWSRAGNNQPQHF
.,.,TRBV9,TRBJ2-5,TGTGCCAGCAGCGTAGGTTCTACCCGAGTACGCAAGTACTTC,CASSVGSTRVRKYF
.,.,TRBV6-4,TRBJ2-2,TGTGCCAGCAGTGACTCGCCCGGGGAAACCGGGGAGCTGTTTTTT,CASSDSPGETGELFF
.,few,TRBV15,TRBJ2-1,TGTGCCACCAGCAGAGTCGTACAGGTTATTAGCAATGAGCAGTTCTTC,CATSRVVQVISNEQFF
.,.,TRBV14,TRBJ2-7,TGTGCCAGCAGCCAGGATTTACCGGGGGCGGTCTACGAGCAGTACTTC,CASSQDLPGAVYEQYF
TRBD1,.,TRBV11-3,TRBJ2-7,TGTGCCAATTCAGAGCGGACAGGGGGGACCCTGATTGGCGAGCAGTACTTC,CANSERTGGTLIGEQYF
.,.,TRBV6-6,TRBJ1-6,TGTGCCAGCAGTTACCGGGCGAGGTACGGTTCACCCCTCCACTTT,CASSYRARYGSPLHF
.,.,TRBV30,TRBJ2-1,TGTGCCTGGAGTCAGGACAGTTCTGAGCAGTTCTTC,CAWSQDSSEQFF
.,.,TRBV30,TRBJ2-3,TGTGCCTGGAGTAAAGGACAGCTTAGCACAGATACGCAGTATTTT,CAWSKGQLSTDTQYF
TRBD2,once,TRBV15,TRBJ2-5,TGTGCCACCAGCAACCCGCTAGCGGGGGGATTCCAAGAGACCCAGTACTTC,CATSNPLAGGFQETQYF
.,.,TRBV9,TRBJ1-3,TGTGCCAGCAGCTCGTCAGCTGGAAACACCATATATTTT,CASSSSAGNTIYF
TRBD1,.,TRBV18,TRBJ1-2,TGTGCCAGCTCGACCACGGAGGGACAGGGTCGCGGCTACACCTTC,CASSTTEGQGRGYTF
TRBD2,.,TRBV5-1,TRBJ2-5,TGCGCCAGCGGCCCTAGGGACGCCGGGGGGGAGACCCAGTACTTC,CASGPRDAGGETQYF
.,.,TRBV11-3,TRBJ1-1,TGTGCCAGCAGCCCCCGGCCAGGAACTGAAGCTTTCTTT,CASSPRPGTEAFF